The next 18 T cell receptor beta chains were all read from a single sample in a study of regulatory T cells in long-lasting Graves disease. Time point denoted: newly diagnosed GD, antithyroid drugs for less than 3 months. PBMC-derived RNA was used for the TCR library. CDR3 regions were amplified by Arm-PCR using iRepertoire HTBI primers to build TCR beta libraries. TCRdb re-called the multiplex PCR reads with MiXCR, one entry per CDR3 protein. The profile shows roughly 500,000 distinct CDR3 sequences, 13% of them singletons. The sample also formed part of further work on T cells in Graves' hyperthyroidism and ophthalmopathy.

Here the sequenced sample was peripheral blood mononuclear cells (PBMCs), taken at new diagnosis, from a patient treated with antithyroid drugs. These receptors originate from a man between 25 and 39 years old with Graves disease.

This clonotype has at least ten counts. CDR3 protein: CATSFYNEQFF. For the CDR3, the DNA is TGTGCCACTTCATTTTACAATGAGCAGTTCTTC. The rearrangement joins TRBV2 to TRBJ2-1; no reliable D call. This CDR3 comprises 11 residues. The V gene's germline CDR1 is SNHLY and CDR2 FYNNEI. Trimming removed 10 bases at V and 4 bases at J, with 8 bases between.

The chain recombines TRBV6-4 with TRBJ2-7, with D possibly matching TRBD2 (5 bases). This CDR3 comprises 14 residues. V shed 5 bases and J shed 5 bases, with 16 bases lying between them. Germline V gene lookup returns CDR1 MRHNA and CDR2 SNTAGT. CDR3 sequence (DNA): TGTGCCAGCAGTCTGGGTGGAGGTTTCAACGAGCAGTACTTC. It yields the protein CASSLGGGFNEQYF.

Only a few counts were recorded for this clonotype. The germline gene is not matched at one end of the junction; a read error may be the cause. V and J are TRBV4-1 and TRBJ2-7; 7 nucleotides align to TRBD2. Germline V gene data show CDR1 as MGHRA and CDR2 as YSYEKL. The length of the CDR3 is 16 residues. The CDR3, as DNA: TGCGCCAACAGCCACTCCGGATTAGCGGGTCTCTACGAGCAGTACTTC. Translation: CANSHSGLAGLYEQYF.

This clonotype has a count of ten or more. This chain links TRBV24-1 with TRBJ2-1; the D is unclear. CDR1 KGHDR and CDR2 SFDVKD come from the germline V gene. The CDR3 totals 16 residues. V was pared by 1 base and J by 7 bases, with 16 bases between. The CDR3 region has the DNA TGTGCCACCAGTGATTTCGACGACAATGGAAGGAATGAGCAGTTCTTC. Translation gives CATSDFDDNGRNEQFF.

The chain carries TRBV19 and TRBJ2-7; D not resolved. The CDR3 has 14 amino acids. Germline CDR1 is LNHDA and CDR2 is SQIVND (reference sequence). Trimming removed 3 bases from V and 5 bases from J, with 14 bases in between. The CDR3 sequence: CASSIRAGFNEQYF. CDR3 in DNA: TGTGCCAGTAGTATCCGCGCCGGGTTCAACGAGCAGTACTTC. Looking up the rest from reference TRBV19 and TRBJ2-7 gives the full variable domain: DGGITQSPKYLFRKEGQNVTLSCEQNLNHDAMYWYRQDPGQGLRLIYYSQIVNDFQKGDIAEGYSVSREKKESFPLTVTSAQKNPTAFYLCASSIRAGFNEQYFGPGTRLTVT.

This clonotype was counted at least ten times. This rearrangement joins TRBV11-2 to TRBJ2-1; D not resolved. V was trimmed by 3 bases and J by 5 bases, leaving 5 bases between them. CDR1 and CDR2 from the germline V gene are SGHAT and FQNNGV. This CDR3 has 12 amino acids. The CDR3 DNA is TGTGCCAGCAGCTTTTTGGACAATGAGCAGTTCTTC. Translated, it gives CASSFLDNEQFF.

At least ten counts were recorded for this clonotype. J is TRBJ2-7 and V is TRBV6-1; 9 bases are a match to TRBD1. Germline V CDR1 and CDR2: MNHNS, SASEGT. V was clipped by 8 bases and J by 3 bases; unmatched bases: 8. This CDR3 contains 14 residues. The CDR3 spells CASQTGTGSYEQYF. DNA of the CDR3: TGTGCCAGCCAGACTGGGACAGGGAGCTACGAGCAGTACTTC.

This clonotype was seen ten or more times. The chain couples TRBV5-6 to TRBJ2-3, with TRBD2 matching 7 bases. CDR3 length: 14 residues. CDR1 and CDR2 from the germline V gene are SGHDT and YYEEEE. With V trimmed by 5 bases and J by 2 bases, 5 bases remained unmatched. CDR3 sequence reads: CASRKAGTTDTQYF. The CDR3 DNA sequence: TGTGCCAGCAGGAAAGCGGGGACCACAGATACGCAGTATTTT. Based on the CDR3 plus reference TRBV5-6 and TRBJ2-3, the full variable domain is DAGVTQSPTHLIKTRGQQVTLRCSPKSGHDTVSWYQQALGQGPQFIFQYYEEEERQRGNFPDRFSGHQFPNYSSELNVNALLLGDSALYLCASRKAGTTDTQYFGPGTRLTVL.

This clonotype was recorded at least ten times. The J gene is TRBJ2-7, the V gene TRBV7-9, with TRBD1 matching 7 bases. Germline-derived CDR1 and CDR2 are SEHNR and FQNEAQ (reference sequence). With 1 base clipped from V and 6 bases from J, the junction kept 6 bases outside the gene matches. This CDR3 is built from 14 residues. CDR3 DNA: TGTGCCAGCAGCTTAGACAGGGGATTAGGCGAGCAGTACTTC. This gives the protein CASSLDRGLGEQYF.

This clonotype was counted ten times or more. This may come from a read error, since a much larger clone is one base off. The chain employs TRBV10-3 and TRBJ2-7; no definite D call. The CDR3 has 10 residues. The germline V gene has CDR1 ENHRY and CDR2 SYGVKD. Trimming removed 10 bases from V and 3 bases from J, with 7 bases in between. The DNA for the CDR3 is TGTGCCAGCGGTGACTACGAGCAGTACTTC. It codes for CASGDYEQYF.

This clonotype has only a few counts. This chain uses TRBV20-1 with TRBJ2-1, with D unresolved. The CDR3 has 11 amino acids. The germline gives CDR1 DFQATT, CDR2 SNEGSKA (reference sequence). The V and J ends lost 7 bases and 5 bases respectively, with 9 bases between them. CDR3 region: CSGISNNEQFF. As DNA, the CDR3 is TGCAGTGGAATATCCAACAATGAGCAGTTCTTC.

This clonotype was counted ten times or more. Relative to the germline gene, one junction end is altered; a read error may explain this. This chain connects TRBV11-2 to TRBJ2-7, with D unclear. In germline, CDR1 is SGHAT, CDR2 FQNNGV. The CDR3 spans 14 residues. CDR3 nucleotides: TGTGCCAGCAGCCTAGACGGTGGGCTGGGGGAGCAGTACTTC. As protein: CASSLDGGLGEQYF.

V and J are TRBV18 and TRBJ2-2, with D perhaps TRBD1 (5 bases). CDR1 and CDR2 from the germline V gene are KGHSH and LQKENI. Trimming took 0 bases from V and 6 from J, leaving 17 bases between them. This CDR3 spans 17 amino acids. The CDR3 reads CASSPPRQSAGSGELFF. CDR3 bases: TGTGCCAGCTCACCACCGCGACAGTCGGCTGGTTCCGGGGAGCTGTTTTTT.

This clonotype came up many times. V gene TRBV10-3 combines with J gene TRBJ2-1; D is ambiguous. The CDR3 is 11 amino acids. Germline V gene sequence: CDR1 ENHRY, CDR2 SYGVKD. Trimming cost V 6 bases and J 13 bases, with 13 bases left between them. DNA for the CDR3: TGTGCCATCAGGGACGGAGCCCCCCAGTTCTTC. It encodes CAIRDGAPQFF.

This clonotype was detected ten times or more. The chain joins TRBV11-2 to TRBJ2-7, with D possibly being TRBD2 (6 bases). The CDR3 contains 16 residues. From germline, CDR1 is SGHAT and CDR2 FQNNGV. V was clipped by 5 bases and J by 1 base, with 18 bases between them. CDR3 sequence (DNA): TGTGCCAGCAGCCAAACCTTTACCGGGGGTTCCTACGAGCAGTACTTC. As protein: CASSQTFTGGSYEQYF.

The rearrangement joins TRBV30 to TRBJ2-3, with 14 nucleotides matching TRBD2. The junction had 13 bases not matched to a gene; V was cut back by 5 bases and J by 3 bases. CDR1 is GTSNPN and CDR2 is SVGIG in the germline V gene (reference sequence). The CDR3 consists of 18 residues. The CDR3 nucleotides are TGTGCCTGGGGAAGGCCAAGACTAGCGGGAGGGTTGACAGATACGCAGTATTTT. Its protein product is CAWGRPRLAGGLTDTQYF.

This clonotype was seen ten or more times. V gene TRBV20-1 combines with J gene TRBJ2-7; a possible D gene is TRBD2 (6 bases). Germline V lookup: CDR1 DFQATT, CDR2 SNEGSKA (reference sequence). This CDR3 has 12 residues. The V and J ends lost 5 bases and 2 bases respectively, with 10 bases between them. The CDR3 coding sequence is TGCAGTGCTGGGGGGAATGCCTACGAGCAGTACTTC. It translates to CSAGGNAYEQYF.

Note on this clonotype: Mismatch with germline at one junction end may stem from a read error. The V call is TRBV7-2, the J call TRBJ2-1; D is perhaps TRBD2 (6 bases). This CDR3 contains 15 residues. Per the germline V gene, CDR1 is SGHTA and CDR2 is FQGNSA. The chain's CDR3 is CASSQEDYRGNEQFF. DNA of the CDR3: TGCGCCAGCAGCCAAGAGGACTATCGAGGAAATGAGCAGTTCTTC.